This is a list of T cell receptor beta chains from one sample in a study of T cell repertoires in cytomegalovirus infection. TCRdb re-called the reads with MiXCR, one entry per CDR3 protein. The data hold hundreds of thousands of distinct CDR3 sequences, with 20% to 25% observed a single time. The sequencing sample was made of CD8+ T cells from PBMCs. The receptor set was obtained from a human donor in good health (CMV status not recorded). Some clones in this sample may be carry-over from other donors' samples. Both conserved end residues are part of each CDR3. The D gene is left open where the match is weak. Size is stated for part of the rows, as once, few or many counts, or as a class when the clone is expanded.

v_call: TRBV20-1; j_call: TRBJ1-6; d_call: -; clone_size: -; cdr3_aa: CSARPNRSYNSPLHF; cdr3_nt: TGCAGTGCTCGGCCCAACCGATCGTATAATTCACCCCTCCACTTT
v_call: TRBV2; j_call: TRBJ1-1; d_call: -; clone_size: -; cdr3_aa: CASSDPAAGPEDEAFF; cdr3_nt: TGTGCCAGCAGTGACCCAGCGGCAGGCCCTGAAGATGAAGCTTTCTTT
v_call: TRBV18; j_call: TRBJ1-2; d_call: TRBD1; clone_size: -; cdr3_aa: CASSFPGQGFYGYTF; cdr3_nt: TGTGCCAGCTCTTTCCCGGGACAGGGGTTCTATGGCTACACCTTC
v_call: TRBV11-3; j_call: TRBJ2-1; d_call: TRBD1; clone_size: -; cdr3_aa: CASSAWVGDSSYNEQFF; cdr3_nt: TGTGCCAGCAGCGCATGGGTAGGGGACAGCTCCTACAATGAGCAGTTCTTC
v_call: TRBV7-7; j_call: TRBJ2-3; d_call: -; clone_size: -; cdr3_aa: CASSLGGCTDTQYF; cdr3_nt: TGTGCTAGCAGCTTAGGAGGGTGCACAGATACGCAGTATTTT
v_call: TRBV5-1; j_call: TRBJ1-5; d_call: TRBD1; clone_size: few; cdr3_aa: CASSLLGQINQPQHF; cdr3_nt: TGCGCCAGCAGCTTGCTGGGACAGATCAATCAGCCCCAGCATTTT
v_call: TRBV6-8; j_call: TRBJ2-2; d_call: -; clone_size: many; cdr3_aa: CASSYSWGRALNTGELFF; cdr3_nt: TGTGCCAGCAGTTACTCCTGGGGGCGGGCGCTGAACACCGGGGAGCTGTTTTTT
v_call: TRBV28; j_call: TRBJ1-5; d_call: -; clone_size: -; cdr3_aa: CASSFDRIQPQHF; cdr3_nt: TGTGCCAGCAGTTTCGACAGGATCCAGCCCCAGCATTTT
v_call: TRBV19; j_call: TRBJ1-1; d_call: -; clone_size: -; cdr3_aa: CASSISLRGDTEAFF; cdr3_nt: TGTGCCAGTAGTATCTCTCTCCGGGGAGATACTGAAGCTTTCTTT
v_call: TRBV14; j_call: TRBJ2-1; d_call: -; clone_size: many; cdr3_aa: CASSQDRSGPGTEQFF; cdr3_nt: TGTGCCAGCAGCCAAGATCGAAGCGGCCCGGGCACTGAGCAGTTCTTC
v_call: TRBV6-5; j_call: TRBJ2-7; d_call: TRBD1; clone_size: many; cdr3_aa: CASRPGTVYEQYF; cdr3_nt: TGTGCCAGCAGACCCGGGACAGTTTACGAGCAGTACTTC
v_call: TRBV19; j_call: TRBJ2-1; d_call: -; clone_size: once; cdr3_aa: CTSSVTQGLDEQFF; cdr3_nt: TGTACCAGCTCCGTAACACAGGGTTTAGATGAGCAGTTCTTC
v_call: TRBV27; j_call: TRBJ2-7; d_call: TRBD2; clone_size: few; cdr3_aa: CASSRGTSGGVDEQYF; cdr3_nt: TGTGCCAGCAGCCGCGGGACTAGCGGGGGGGTGGACGAGCAGTACTTC
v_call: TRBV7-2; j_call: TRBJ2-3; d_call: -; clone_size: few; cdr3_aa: CASSPVNRVPIDTDTQYF; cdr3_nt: TGTGCCAGCAGCCCGGTTAACAGGGTCCCTATAGACACAGATACGCAGTATTTT
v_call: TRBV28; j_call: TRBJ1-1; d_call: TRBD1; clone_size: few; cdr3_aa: CASSLRAGGRTEAFF; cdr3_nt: TGTGCCAGCAGTTTACGGGCAGGGGGACGAACTGAAGCTTTCTTT
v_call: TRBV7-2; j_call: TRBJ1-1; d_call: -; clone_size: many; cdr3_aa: CASSWGGDTTEAFF; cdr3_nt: TGTGCCAGCAGCTGGGGCGGCGACACCACTGAAGCTTTCTTT
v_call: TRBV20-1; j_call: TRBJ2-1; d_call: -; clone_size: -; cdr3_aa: CSAPGLAEQFF; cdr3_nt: TGCAGTGCTCCCGGGCTAGCGGAGCAGTTCTTC
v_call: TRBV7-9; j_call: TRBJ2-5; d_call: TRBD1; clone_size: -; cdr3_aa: CASSQGRGRPRQETQYF; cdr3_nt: TGTGCCAGCAGCCAGGGAAGGGGGCGCCCCCGACAAGAGACCCAGTACTTC
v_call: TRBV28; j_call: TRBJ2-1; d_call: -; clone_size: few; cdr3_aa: CASSPGTLLYNEQFF; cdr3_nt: TGTGCCAGCAGCCCGGGGACACTACTCTACAATGAGCAGTTCTTC
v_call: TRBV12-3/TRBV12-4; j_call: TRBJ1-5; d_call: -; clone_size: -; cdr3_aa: CASSLGSPAPQHF; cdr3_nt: TGTGCCAGCAGTTTAGGGTCCCCCGCGCCCCAGCATTTT
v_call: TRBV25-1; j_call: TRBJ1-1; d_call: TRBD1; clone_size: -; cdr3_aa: CASSVRGSTEAFF; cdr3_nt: TGTGCCAGCAGTGTCAGGGGGTCTACTGAAGCTTTCTTT
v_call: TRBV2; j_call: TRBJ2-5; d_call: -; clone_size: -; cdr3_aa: CASSGPGLDIARQETQYF; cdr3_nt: TGTGCCAGCTCTGGTCCGGGGCTCGATATCGCCCGACAAGAGACCCAGTACTTC
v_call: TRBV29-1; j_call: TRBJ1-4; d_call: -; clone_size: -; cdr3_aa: CSVVGAFATNEKLFF; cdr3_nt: TGCAGCGTAGTGGGAGCCTTTGCAACTAATGAAAAACTGTTTTTT
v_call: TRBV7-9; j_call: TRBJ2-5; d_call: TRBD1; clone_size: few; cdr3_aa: CASSLGQVQETQYF; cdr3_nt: TGTGCCAGCAGCTTGGGACAGGTTCAAGAGACCCAGTACTTC
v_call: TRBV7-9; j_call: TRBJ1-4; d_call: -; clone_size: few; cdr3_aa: CASSLKLRTTNEKLFF; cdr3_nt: TGTGCCAGCAGCTTAAAGTTAAGGACCACTAATGAAAAACTGTTTTTT
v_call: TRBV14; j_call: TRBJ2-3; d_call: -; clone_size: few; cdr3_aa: CASSQVGGGSGLNTQYF; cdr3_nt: TGTGCCAGCAGCCAAGTCGGTGGGGGATCTGGACTTAATACGCAGTATTTT
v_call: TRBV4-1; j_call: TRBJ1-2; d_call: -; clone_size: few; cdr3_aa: CASSQDYGQRNYGYTF; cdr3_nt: TGCGCCAGCAGCCAAGATTACGGGCAGCGGAACTATGGCTACACCTTC
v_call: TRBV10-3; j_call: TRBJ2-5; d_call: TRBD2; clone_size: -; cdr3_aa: CATGLAGGKETQYF; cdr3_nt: TGTGCCACAGGACTAGCGGGGGGCAAAGAGACCCAGTACTTC
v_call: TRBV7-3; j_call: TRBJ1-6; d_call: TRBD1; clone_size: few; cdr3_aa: CASRETVQGNSPLHF; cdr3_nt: TGTGCCAGCAGGGAGACAGTACAGGGGAATTCACCCCTCCACTTT
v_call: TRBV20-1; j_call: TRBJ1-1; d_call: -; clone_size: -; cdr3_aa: CSARDYKGRGTEAFF; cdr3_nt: TGCAGTGCTAGAGACTACAAGGGCCGGGGCACTGAAGCTTTCTTT
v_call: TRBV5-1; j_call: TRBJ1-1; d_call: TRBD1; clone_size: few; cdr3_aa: CASSLTGQGSTEAFF; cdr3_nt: TGCGCCAGCAGCTTGACGGGACAGGGTAGCACTGAAGCTTTCTTT
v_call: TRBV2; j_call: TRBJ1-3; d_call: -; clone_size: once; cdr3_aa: CASPGGSPGNTIYF; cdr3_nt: TGTGCCAGCCCTGGAGGGTCCCCTGGAAACACCATATATTTT
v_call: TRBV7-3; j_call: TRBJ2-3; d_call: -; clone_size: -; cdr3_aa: CASSTRDGPLTDTQYF; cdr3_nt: TGTGCCAGCAGCACCAGAGACGGACCACTCACAGATACGCAGTATTTT
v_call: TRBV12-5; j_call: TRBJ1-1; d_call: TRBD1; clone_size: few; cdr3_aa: CASGSYPGQDSNTEAFF; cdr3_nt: TGTGCTAGTGGTTCTTACCCGGGACAGGATTCGAACACTGAAGCTTTCTTT
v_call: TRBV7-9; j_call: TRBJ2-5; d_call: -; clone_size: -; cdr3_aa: CASSLGIGAKTQYF; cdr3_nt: TGTGCCAGCAGCTTAGGAATTGGGGCGAAGACCCAGTACTTC
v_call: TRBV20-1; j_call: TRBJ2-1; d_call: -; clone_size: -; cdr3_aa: CSVWSGENYNEQFF; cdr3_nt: TGCAGTGTCTGGAGCGGAGAGAATTACAATGAGCAGTTCTTC